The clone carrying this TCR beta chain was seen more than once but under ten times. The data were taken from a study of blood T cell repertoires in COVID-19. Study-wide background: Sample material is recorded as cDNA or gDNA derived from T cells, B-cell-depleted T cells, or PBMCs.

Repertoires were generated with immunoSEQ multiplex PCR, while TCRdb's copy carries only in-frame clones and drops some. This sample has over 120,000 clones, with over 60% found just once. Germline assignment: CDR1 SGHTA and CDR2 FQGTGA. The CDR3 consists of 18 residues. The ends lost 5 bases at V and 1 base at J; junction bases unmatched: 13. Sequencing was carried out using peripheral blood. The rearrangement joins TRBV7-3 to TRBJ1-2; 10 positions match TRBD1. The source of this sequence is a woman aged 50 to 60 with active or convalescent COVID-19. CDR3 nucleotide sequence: TGTGCCAGCAGCACGCCGGGACAGGGGACCGATTATAACTATGGCTACACCTTC. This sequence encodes CASSTPGQGTDYNYGYTF.